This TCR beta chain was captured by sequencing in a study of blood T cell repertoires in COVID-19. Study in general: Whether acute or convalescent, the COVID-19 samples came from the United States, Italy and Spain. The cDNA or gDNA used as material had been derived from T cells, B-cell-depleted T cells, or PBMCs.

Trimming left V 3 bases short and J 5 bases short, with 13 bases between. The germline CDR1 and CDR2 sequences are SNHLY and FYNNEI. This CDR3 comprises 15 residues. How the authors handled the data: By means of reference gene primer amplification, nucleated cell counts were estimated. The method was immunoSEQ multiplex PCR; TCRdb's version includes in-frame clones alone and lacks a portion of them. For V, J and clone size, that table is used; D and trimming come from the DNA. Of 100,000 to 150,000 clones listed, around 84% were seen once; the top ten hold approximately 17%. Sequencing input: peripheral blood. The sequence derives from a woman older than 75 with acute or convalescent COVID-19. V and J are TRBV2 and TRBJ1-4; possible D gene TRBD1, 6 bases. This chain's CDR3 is CASSDQGQQNEKLFF. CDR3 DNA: TGTGCCAGCAGTGATCAAGGACAGCAAAATGAAAAACTGTTTTTT.